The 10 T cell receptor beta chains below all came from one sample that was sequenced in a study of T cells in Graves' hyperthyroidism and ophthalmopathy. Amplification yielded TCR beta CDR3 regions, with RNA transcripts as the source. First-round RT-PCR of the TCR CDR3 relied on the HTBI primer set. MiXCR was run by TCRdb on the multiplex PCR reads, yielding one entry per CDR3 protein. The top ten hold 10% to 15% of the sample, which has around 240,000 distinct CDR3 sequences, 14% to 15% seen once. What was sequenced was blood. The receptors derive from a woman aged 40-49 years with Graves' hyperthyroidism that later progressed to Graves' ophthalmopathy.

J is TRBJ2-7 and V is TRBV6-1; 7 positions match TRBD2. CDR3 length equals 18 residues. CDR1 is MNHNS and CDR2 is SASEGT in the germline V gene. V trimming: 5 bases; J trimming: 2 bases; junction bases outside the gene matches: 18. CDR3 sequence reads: CASSRNRDRDYGPYEQYF. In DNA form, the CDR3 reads TGTGCCAGCAGTAGGAATAGAGACCGGGACTACGGACCCTACGAGCAGTACTTC.

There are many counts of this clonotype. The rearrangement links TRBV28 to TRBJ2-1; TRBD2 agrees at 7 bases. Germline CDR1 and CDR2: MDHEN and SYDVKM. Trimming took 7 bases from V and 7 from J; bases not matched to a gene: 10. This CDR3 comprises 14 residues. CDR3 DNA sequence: TGTGCCAGCACGCGAGGGAGGGCCCTGAATGAGCAGTTCTTC. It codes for CASTRGRALNEQFF.

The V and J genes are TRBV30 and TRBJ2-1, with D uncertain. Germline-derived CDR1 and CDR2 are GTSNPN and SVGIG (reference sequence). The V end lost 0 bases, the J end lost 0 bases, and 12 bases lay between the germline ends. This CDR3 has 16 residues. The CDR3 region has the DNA TGTGCCTGGAGTGTACTGGGCGCGAACTCCTACAATGAGCAGTTCTTC. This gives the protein CAWSVLGANSYNEQFF.

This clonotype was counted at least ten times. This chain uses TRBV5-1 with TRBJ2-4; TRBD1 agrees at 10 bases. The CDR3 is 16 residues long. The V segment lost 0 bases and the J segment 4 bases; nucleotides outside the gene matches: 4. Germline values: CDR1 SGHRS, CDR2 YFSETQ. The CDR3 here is CASSLAGTGAKNIQYF. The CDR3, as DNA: TGCGCCAGCAGCTTGGCCGGGACAGGGGCGAAAAACATTCAGTACTTC.

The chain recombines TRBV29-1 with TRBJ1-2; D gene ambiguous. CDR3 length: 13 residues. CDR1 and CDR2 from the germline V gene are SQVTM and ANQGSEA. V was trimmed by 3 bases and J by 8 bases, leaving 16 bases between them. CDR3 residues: CSVDTSEAWGYTF. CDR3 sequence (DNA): TGCAGCGTTGATACGTCCGAGGCATGGGGCTACACCTTC.

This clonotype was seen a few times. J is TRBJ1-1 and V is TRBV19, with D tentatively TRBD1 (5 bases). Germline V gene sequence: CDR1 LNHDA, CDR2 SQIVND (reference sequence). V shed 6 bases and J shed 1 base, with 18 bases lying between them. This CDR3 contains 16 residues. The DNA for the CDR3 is TGTGCCAGTAGCCCTACTTTTGGGGCAGCGAACACTGAAGCTTTCTTT. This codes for CASSPTFGAANTEAFF.

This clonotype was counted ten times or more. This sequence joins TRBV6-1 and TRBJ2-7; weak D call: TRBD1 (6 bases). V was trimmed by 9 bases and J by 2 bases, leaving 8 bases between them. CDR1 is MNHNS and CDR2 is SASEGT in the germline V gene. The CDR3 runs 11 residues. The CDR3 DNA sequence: TGTGCCAGTGGACAGACCTACGAGCAGTACTTC. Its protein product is CASGQTYEQYF.

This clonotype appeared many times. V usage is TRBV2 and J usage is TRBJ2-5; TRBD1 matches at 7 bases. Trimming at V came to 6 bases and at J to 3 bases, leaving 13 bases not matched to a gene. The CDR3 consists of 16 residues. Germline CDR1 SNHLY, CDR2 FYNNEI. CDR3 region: CASSLDRDGREETQYF. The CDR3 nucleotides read TGTGCCAGCAGCCTAGACAGGGATGGAAGGGAAGAGACCCAGTACTTC.

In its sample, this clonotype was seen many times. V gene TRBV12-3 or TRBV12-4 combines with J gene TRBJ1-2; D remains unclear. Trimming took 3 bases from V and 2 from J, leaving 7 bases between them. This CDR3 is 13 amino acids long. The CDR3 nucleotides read TGTGCCAGCAGTTTCCGGATGAACTATGGCTACACCTTC. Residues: CASSFRMNYGYTF.

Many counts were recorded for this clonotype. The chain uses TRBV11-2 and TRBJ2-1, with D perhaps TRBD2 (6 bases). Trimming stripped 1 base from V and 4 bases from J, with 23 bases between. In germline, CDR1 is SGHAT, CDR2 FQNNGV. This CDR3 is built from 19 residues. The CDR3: CASSLVAGWIEEKYNEQFF. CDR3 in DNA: TGTGCCAGCAGCTTAGTGGCGGGGTGGATAGAAGAGAAATACAATGAGCAGTTCTTC.